The entry below gives a single T cell receptor (beta chain) sequence along with its context. The TCR beta libraries used 2 to 2.5 micrograms of genomic DNA that came from cryopreserved PBMCs. This specimen comes from a study of cytotoxic CD8 clonotypes in ibrutinib-treated CLL. As for the study in general: The group held approximately eleven relapsed/refractory and 15 treatment-naive patients, with some 17 IGHV unmutated. The samples contained a few hundred thousand productive templates on average. They also contained an average of about 100,000 productive rearrangements.

Profiling relied on immunoSEQ multiplex PCR, and the TCRdb table lists in-frame clones only, not all of them. The table has approximately 300,000 clones, 80% seen once. The TCR originated in a human donor with chronic lymphocytic leukemia. Sequencing used PBMCs, obtained before ibrutinib treatment.

CDR3 bases: TGTGCCAGCAGCGCAAGAACAGATACGCAGTATTTT. This sequence encodes CASSARTDTQYF. The chain joins TRBV4-2 to TRBJ2-3, with no clear D. Germline V gene data show CDR1 as LGHNA and CDR2 as YNFKEQ. With 5 bases removed from V and 3 bases from J, the gap between germline ends came to 6 bases. This CDR3 has 12 residues.